This TCR beta chain was sequenced in a study of blood T cell repertoires in COVID-19. The CDR3 totals 14 residues. Germline V gene data show CDR1 as MDHEN and CDR2 as SYDVKM. V was clipped by 6 bases and J by 2 bases; unmatched bases: 7. Only in-frame clones appear in the TCRdb table, and some are missing; sequencing was by immunoSEQ multiplex PCR. The repertoire holds about 240,000 clones, approximately 83% seen once, with less than 4% in the top ten. This chain connects TRBV28 to TRBJ2-7, with 7 bases that match TRBD1. The receptor's source is a woman in her thirties or forties with acute COVID-19. Sample: PBMCs or T cells enriched from blood (not recorded which). The CDR3 is CASSPRGQPYEQYF. Here the CDR3 DNA reads TGTGCCAGCAGCCCCCGGGGACAGCCCTACGAGCAGTACTTC.